One sample yielded the 21 T cell receptor beta chains listed below, sequenced in a study of T cell repertoires in cytomegalovirus infection. MiXCR, applied by TCRdb to the reads, yields one record per CDR3 protein. The profile covers 300,000 to 400,000 distinct CDR3 sequences, with 8% to 9.5% appearing a single time and 3.5% to 4.5% taken by the ten largest. Sequencing was done on a sample of PBMCs. The receptors come from a human donor in good health (CMV status not recorded). Some clones in this sample may be carry-over from other donors' samples.

The rearrangement joins TRBV2 to TRBJ2-7; 7 nucleotides agree with TRBD1. V trimming: 6 bases; J trimming: 2 bases; junction bases outside the gene matches: 7. The CDR3 contains 14 residues. In germline, CDR1 is SNHLY, CDR2 FYNNEI. Here the CDR3 reads CASRRGQSTYEQYF. In nucleotides, the CDR3 is TGTGCCAGCAGGAGGGGGCAGAGCACCTACGAGCAGTACTTC.

Comments on this clonotype: A much larger clone differs from this one at a single base, so this may be a read error. The V gene is TRBV7-2, the J gene TRBJ1-2; D may be TRBD1 (5 bases). Germline-derived CDR1 and CDR2 are SGHTA and FQGNSA. The germline V and J ends were trimmed by 1 base and 6 bases, with 9 bases remaining between them. The CDR3 is 13 amino acids. CDR3 protein: CTSSLGTSDGYTF. As DNA, the CDR3 is TGTACCAGCAGCTTAGGGACATCGGATGGCTACACCTTC.

A single count supports this clonotype. A much more abundant neighbour one base away suggests this may be a read error. This likely comes from a read error, as the CDR3 has no conserved phenylalanine or tryptophan at its end. The chain recombines TRBV6-6 with TRBJ2-3; 9 bases are shared with TRBD2. Trimming removed 2 bases from V and 3 bases from J; junction bases left unmatched: 3. Germline CDR1 is MNHNY and CDR2 is SVGAGI (reference sequence). CDR3 length: 15 amino acids. In DNA, the CDR3 is TGTGCCAGCAGTTACGCGGGGGGGCCGACAGATACGCAGTATCTT. Its protein product is CASSYAGGPTDTQYL.

This clonotype was picked up a small number of times. CDR3 region: CASSRPGQGIHYGYTF. CDR3 bases: TGTGCCAGCAGTAGGCCAGGTCAAGGGATTCACTATGGCTACACCTTC. This chain connects TRBV6-2 or TRBV6-3 to TRBJ1-2; D is unresolved. Trimming cost V 5 bases and J 3 bases, with 19 bases left between them. The CDR3 totals 16 residues. Germline CDR1 reads MNHEY; CDR2 reads SVGEGT.

This clonotype turned up a few times. The V call is TRBV18, the J call TRBJ1-1; 12 bases align to TRBD1. Germline CDR1 and CDR2: KGHSH and LQKENI. The CDR3 is made up of 20 amino acids. Trimming took 1 base from V and 5 from J; bases not matched to a gene: 17. The CDR3 DNA is TGTGCCAGCTCACCACTTCTCTCCGGGACAGGGGGCACTAGGAGGACTGAAGCTTTCTTT. It codes for CASSPLLSGTGGTRRTEAFF.

V usage is TRBV11-2 and J usage is TRBJ1-4, with a possible D match to TRBD1 (6 bases). The CDR3 has 15 amino acids. V gave up 3 bases and J gave up 4 bases, with 12 bases separating them. CDR1 SGHAT and CDR2 FQNNGV come from the germline V gene. CDR3 region: CASSLTQGNNEKLFF. The CDR3 coding sequence is TGTGCCAGCAGCTTGACACAGGGAAATAATGAAAAACTGTTTTTT.

This clonotype was recorded at least ten times. This sequence joins TRBV28 and TRBJ2-5; TRBD2 matches at 12 bases. The V gene end was trimmed by 5 bases and the J gene end by 6 bases; junction bases not matched to a gene: 13. CDR1 is MDHEN and CDR2 is SYDVKM in the germline V gene. The CDR3 is 17 residues long. CDR3 nucleotide sequence: TGTGCCAGCAGTCACCCTCGACTAGCGGGAGTGACGAAGACCCAGTACTTC. Amino acids: CASSHPRLAGVTKTQYF.

The genes are TRBV19 and TRBJ2-7, with D maybe TRBD1 (6 bases). This CDR3 comprises 17 residues. V shed 4 bases and J shed 0 bases, with 19 bases lying between them. Germline-derived CDR1 and CDR2 are LNHDA and SQIVND (reference sequence). CDR3 in amino acids: CASSTQQGMRPSYEQYF. The CDR3, as DNA: TGTGCCAGTAGTACCCAACAGGGAATGAGACCCTCCTACGAGCAGTACTTC.

The V gene is TRBV3-1, the J gene TRBJ2-7; D might be TRBD1 (6 bases). The CDR3 loop spans 14 amino acids. Germline-derived CDR1 and CDR2 are LGHDT and YNNKEL (reference sequence). Trimming took off 2 bases at V and 3 bases at J, with 11 bases between the two ends. CDR3 bases: TGTGCCAGCAGCCAAAGCTCACAGGGCTACGAGCAGTACTTC. Translated: CASSQSSQGYEQYF.

The table lists this clonotype with many counts. The chain links TRBV11-3 to TRBJ2-2, with D tentatively TRBD2 (5 bases). The CDR3 extends over 16 amino acids. Germline-derived CDR1 and CDR2 are SGHNT and YENEEA. Trimming left V 3 bases short and J 0 bases short, with 11 bases between. The CDR3 here is CASSFGGTANTGELFF. The CDR3 DNA reads TGTGCCAGCAGCTTCGGAGGCACAGCGAACACCGGGGAGCTGTTTTTT.

This chain uses TRBV6-5 with TRBJ1-2; D uncertain. This CDR3 has 15 residues. Germline V gives CDR1 MNHEY, CDR2 SVGAGI. Trimming stripped 1 base from V and 4 bases from J, with 13 bases between. The CDR3 DNA reads as TGTGCCAGCAGTTACTACGGGGAGGGAGTCTATGGCTACACCTTC. Protein product: CASSYYGEGVYGYTF.

V gene TRBV9 combines with J gene TRBJ2-3, with 8 bases identical to TRBD2. Germline V gives CDR1 SGDLS, CDR2 YYNGEE. V shed 2 bases and J 1 base; nucleotides not matched to a gene: 6. The CDR3 has 16 residues. The CDR3: CASSVSGAGGTDTQYF. The CDR3, as DNA: TGTGCCAGCAGCGTCTCGGGAGCGGGGGGCACAGATACGCAGTATTTT.

This clonotype was seen only a few times. The CDR3 sequence is CASTGGYSNQPQHF. The CDR3 DNA follows: TGTGCCAGCACCGGAGGGTATAGCAATCAGCCCCAGCATTTT. The chain employs TRBV12-3 or TRBV12-4 and TRBJ1-5; D uncertain. V was cut by 7 bases and J by 0 bases, with 10 bases left in between. The CDR3 sequence is 14 residues long.

This clonotype was counted ten times or more. The chain combines TRBV7-2 with TRBJ2-3, with TRBD2 matching 9 bases. Germline trimming cut 2 bases from V and 1 base from J; bases unmatched to any gene: 10. This CDR3 contains 18 residues. Germline CDR1 is SGHTA and CDR2 is FQGNSA. As DNA, the CDR3 is TGTGCCAGCAGCTTATTTGCGGGGGCGGGGGGGGGCACAGATACGCAGTATTTT. Translating it yields CASSLFAGAGGGTDTQYF. The full variable domain, with the rest looked up from reference TRBV7-2 and TRBJ2-3, is GAGVSQSPSNKVTEKGKDVELRCDPISGHTALYWYRQSLGQGLEFLIYFQGNSAPDKSGLPSDRFSAERTGGSVSTLTIQRTQQEDSAVYLCASSLFAGAGGGTDTQYFGPGTRLTVL.

This clonotype showed up many times. J is TRBJ2-1 and V is TRBV11-3; 12 nucleotides line up with TRBD2. The CDR3 spans 18 residues. V shed 0 bases and J 3 bases; nucleotides not matched to a gene: 6. CDR1 is SGHNT and CDR2 is YENEEA in the germline V gene. CDR3 loop: CASSLDSLAGGGYNEQFF. The CDR3 DNA sequence: TGTGCCAGCAGCTTAGATAGCCTAGCGGGAGGGGGCTACAATGAGCAGTTCTTC. Filled out from reference TRBV11-3 and TRBJ2-1, the complete variable domain reads EAGVVQSPRYKIIEKKQPVAFWCNPISGHNTLYWYLQNLGQGPELLIRYENEEAVDDSQLPKDRFSAERLKGVDSTLKIQPAELGDSAVYLCASSLDSLAGGGYNEQFFGPGTRLTVL.

The genes are TRBV11-2 and TRBJ1-1; D gene unclear. V was clipped by 5 bases and J by 7 bases, with 14 bases between them. The CDR3 totals 13 residues. CDR1 SGHAT and CDR2 FQNNGV come from the germline V gene. In DNA form, the CDR3 reads TGTGCCAGCAGCCTACGGGGATGGAATGAAGCTTTCTTT. This encodes CASSLRGWNEAFF.

This clonotype was seen a handful of times. This rearrangement joins TRBV6-2 or TRBV6-3 to TRBJ2-1; possibly TRBD2 for D (7 bases). The CDR3 spans 14 residues. The V gene lost 7 bases and the J gene lost 6 bases, with 16 bases spanning the gap. Germline V gene lookup returns CDR1 MNHEY and CDR2 SVGEGT. The CDR3 sequence is CASKGGALINEQFF. The CDR3 DNA reads as TGTGCCAGCAAGGGGGGGGCATTAATCAATGAGCAGTTCTTC.

This clonotype has just a few counts. V and J are TRBV27 and TRBJ1-2, with 12 bases fitting TRBD1. The length of the CDR3 is 19 residues. Germline CDR1 and CDR2: MNHEY and SMNVEV (reference sequence). The J segment lost 6 bases and the V segment lost 0 bases, leaving 14 bases of the junction unmatched. CDR3 amino acids: CASSLSPGTGGARGDGYTF. The CDR3 coding sequence is TGTGCCAGCAGTTTATCCCCCGGGACAGGGGGCGCCCGGGGGGATGGCTACACCTTC.

This clonotype was observed at least ten times. The chain joins TRBV7-2 to TRBJ2-7; D gene unclear. The germline V gene encodes CDR1 SGHTA and CDR2 FQGNSA. The ends were cut back, 5 bases at V and 4 bases at J, with 12 bases in the middle. CDR3 length equals 13 residues. CDR3 loop: CASSPRNGYEQYF. The CDR3 coding sequence is TGTGCCAGCAGCCCACGGAATGGGTACGAGCAGTACTTC.

The CDR3 spells CASSAALAGAGELFF. The CDR3 DNA sequence: TGTGCCAGCAGTGCGGCCCTAGCGGGGGCCGGGGAGCTGTTTTTT. This chain connects TRBV27 to TRBJ2-2, with 10 bases matching TRBD2. Looked up from germline, CDR1 is MNHEY and CDR2 is SMNVEV (reference sequence). V trimming: 5 bases; J trimming: 6 bases; junction bases outside the gene matches: 6. CDR3 length equals 15 residues.

This chain connects TRBV14 to TRBJ2-7; no clear D gene. The length of the CDR3 is 15 residues. Germline CDR1 reads SGHDN; CDR2 reads FVKESK. The ends were cut back, 0 bases at V and 6 bases at J, with 15 bases in the middle. The CDR3 nucleotides read TGTGCCAGCAGCCAAGATCTCCGGATGAATAGCGAGCAGTACTTC. This encodes CASSQDLRMNSEQYF.